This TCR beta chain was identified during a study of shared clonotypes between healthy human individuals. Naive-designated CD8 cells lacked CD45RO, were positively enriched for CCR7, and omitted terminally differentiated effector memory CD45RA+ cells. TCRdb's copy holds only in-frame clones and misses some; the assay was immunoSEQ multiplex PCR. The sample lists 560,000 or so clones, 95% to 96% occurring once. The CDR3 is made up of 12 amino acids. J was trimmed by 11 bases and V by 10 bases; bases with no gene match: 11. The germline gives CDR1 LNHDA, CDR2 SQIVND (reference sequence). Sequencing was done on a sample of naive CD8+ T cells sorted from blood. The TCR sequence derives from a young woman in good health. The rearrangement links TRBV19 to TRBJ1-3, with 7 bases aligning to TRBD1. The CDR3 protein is CATYDRAGPIYF. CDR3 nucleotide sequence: TGTGCCACTTACGACAGGGCTGGGCCCATATATTTT.